Following are 5 T cell receptor beta chains from one sample sequenced in a study of T cell clones after liver transplantation (dated by TCRdb to the late 2010s). The time point label here, explained by the study, means: pre-transplant. Receptors were amplified or captured by the immunoSEQ multiplex PCR assay. Sourced from immuneACCESS, this table was stored by TCRdb with only in-frame sequences that have V and J called. A share of the clones is absent; for the studies checked, an unresolved V gene accounts for under half, and the remainder has no known explanation. This sample comprises roughly 20,000 clones, approximately 89% of them detected only once. The ten most abundant clones make up over 10% of the sample. Sample: CD8+ T cells from blood, taken before liver transplant. All receptors derive from a human donor who received a liver transplant.

This clone was seen a few times. V usage is TRBV21-1 and J usage is TRBJ1-5. TRBV21-1 is a known pseudogene. The CDR3 consists of 16 residues. The CDR3 DNA follows: TGTGCCAGCAGCAAAGGCCCCTGGGTTAGCAATCAGCCCCAGCATTTT. Its protein is CASSKGPWVSNQPQHF.

The rearrangement joins TRBV28 to TRBJ1-2; perhaps TRBD1 as D (5 bases). There are 15 residues in the CDR3. Trimming removed 5 bases at V and 2 bases at J, with 15 bases between. Germline V gene sequence: CDR1 MDHEN, CDR2 SYDVKM. The CDR3 DNA reads as TGTGCCAGCAGTGCGGGACGGGAGATAAACTATGGCTACACCTTC. Its protein is CASSAGREINYGYTF.

The gene calls are TRBV28 and TRBJ2-7, with D unresolved. CDR1 and CDR2 from the germline V gene are MDHEN and SYDVKM. Between the trimmed V and J ends, which lost 3 bases and 3 bases, there was a span of 9 bases. The length of the CDR3 is 13 residues. For the CDR3, the DNA is TGTGCCAGCAGTTTTGGTAACATCTACGAGCAGTACTTC. This codes for CASSFGNIYEQYF.

This chain connects TRBV27 to TRBJ2-7, with 15 nucleotides matching TRBD2. CDR1 is MNHEY, CDR2 SMNVEV, per germline (reference sequence). V shed 2 bases, J shed 2 bases, and the junction held 7 bases outside the gene matches. The CDR3 extends over 18 amino acids. CDR3 DNA: TGTGCCAGCAGTTTACTAAGGACTAGCGGGAGGGGCCCCTACGAGCAGTACTTC. Residues: CASSLLRTSGRGPYEQYF.

This sequence joins TRBV29-1 and TRBJ1-1, with a possible D match to TRBD1 (5 bases). This CDR3 region has 16 residues. Germline CDR1 reads SQVTM; CDR2 reads ANQGSEA. With 5 bases removed from V and 5 bases from J, the gap between germline ends came to 24 bases. The CDR3 reads CSVLDSPNAGVTEAFF. Here the CDR3 DNA reads TGCAGCGTTCTCGACAGCCCGAACGCAGGCGTGACTGAAGCTTTCTTT.